This T cell receptor beta chain comes out of a study of control samples from healthy donors and cancer patients. With regard to this clone: One junction end disagrees with the germline gene, perhaps due to a read error.

Sequenced by immunoSEQ multiplex PCR; TCRdb stores in-frame clones only, minus some. The repertoire consists of approximately 120,000 clones, with about nine tenths occurring once and the leading ten covering around 9.4%. Germline-derived CDR1 and CDR2 are SNHLY and FYNNEI. The CDR3 runs 15 residues. This chain joins TRBV2 and TRBJ1-5; D is undetermined. The specimen sequenced was blood. The TCR originated in a man in his forties in good health. The CDR3: CASREGSQVNQPQHF. The CDR3 DNA sequence: TGTGCCAGCAGAGAAGGGAGTCAGGTTAATCAGCCCCAGCATTTT.